This T cell receptor (beta chain) stems from a study of blood T cell repertoires in COVID-19 (dated by TCRdb to between 2020 and 2021). Looking at the study overall: Collaborator samples came from the United States, Italy and Spain and covered acute and convalescent phases of COVID-19. The prospective study material was composed of cDNA or gDNA derived from T cells, B-cell-depleted T cells, or PBMCs. The dataset comprised deeply sampled blood TCRbeta repertoires from subjects exposed to, actively infected with, or recovered from COVID-19. The repertoires were released in a freely available public database meant as a resource for research on the immune response to SARS-CoV-2. The samples were drawn from two sources: the first 160 participants of the ongoing ImmuneRACE study, and 1,254 subjects contributed by 6 global collaborators. Nearly every sample came with metadata listing a de-identified subject ID, COVID-19 status, age in years and sex. Where available, HLA class I and class II types were taken from metadata supplied by the sample provider and were not determined by assay-based typing. What the work shows at the level of the full study, not this receptor alone: The quantity of clinical and demographic metadata differed by source and by participant and was supplied without curation.

In Seattle, one collaborating source enrolled patients while the infection was active and tracked those patients longitudinally over the course of disease. Each collaborating institution followed its own protocols to collect whole blood in K2EDTA tubes. For TCRbeta analysis, collaborator samples were shipped as frozen whole blood, as isolated PBMCs, or as DNA extracted from either sample type. TCRbeta CDR3 regions were amplified from genomic DNA using the immunoSEQ Assay, a bias-controlled multiplex PCR. The original pipeline was this. The number of nucleated cells in each sample was estimated by amplification of reference gene primers within the assay. To quantify the absolute abundance of each unique TCRbeta CDR3 rearrangement, sequence reads were collapsed and filtered. For each sample, productive Simpson clonality was calculated by taking the square root of Simpson's diversity index across productive rearrangements. TCRdb carries this immuneACCESS record with in-frame sequences only. Its versions omit some clonotypes, under half of them owing to an unresolved V gene in the studies checked, with the rest unexplained. V and J calls and clone size are copied from that table; D and trimming were computed from the DNA. This sample lists roughly 440,000 clones; about nine tenths were detected once. The top ten hold around 12% of the sample.

On this clone: Its recognized antigen is unknown. Base quality data are lacking; no much larger clone is found one base away.

There are 14 amino acids in the CDR3, from cysteine to phenylalanine inclusive. The entry retains the CDR3 DNA only, 42 bases that are in frame from base 1. V and J are trimmed by 6 bases and 4 bases, and the gene matches miss 6 bases of the junction. Via the germline V gene (reference sequence), CDR1 is LNHDA and CDR2 SQIVND. Rearrangement joined TRBV19 to TRBJ2-1; 7 bases in the junction line up with TRBD2. Material for sequencing was peripheral blood. The TCR was taken from a woman between 50 and 59 years old with COVID-19, enrolled during active disease. DNA sequence: TGTGCCAGTAGAAATAGCGGGCGATACAATGAGCAGTTCTTC. Its translation is CASRNSGRYNEQFF.